Following are 13 T cell receptor beta chains from one sample sequenced in a study of human T cells and chemical hapten exposure. The time point: pre-sensitization, week 0. The treatment was: therapeutic diphenylcyclopropenone sensitization with weekly scalp DPC. The authors' total RNA extraction used unfractionated whole blood. Each CDR3 protein gets one entry after TCRdb re-called the RACE reads with MiXCR. The sample holds over 50,000 distinct CDR3 sequences; 8.5% to 10% are singletons and the top ten take 9.5% to 10%. Source: whole blood, taken in connection with sensitization to the hapten diphenylcyclopropenone (DPC). Receptors originate from a woman in her twenties or thirties with alopecia areata. Some clones in this sample may be carry-over from other donors' samples.

This clonotype was seen a handful of times. The CDR3 coding sequence is TGTGCCAGCAGCTTAGTGGTACAGGGGGCAAGGGAGCAGTACTTC. This gives the protein CASSLVVQGAREQYF. The chain employs TRBV7-2 and TRBJ2-7, with 9 bases that match TRBD1. Germline V gives CDR1 SGHTA, CDR2 FQGNSA. This CDR3 region has 15 residues. The trim removed 1 base at V and 7 bases at J, leaving 8 bases unmatched.

This clonotype appeared a few times. V and J are TRBV18 and TRBJ2-1, with 7 positions matching TRBD1. Germline V gives CDR1 KGHSH, CDR2 LQKENI. V lost 8 bases to trimming and J lost 10 bases; unmatched junction nucleotides: 17. The CDR3 totals 15 residues. Written as DNA, the CDR3 is TGTGCCAGCCCAAACCCCATAGACAGGGCTGGGGAGCAGTTCTTC. Its protein product is CASPNPIDRAGEQFF.

The chain employs TRBV5-1 and TRBJ2-1; 11 bases line up with TRBD1. The CDR3 extends over 15 amino acids. V gave up 2 bases and J gave up 8 bases; unmatched junction bases: 6. Per germline, CDR1 SGHRS and CDR2 YFSETQ. The CDR3, as DNA: TGCGCCAGCAGCTTCGGACAGGGGGCGGTGTATGAGCAGTTCTTC. It is translated as CASSFGQGAVYEQFF. The variable domain in full, completed from reference TRBV5-1 and TRBJ2-1, reads KAGVTQTPRYLIKTRGQQVTLSCSPISGHRSVSWYQQTPGQGLQFLFEYFSETQRNKGNFPGRFSGRQFSNSRSEMNVSTLELGDSALYLCASSFGQGAVYEQFFGPGTRLTVL.

The table lists this clonotype with many counts. V is TRBV5-6 and J is TRBJ2-3; TRBD1 matches at 7 bases. The CDR3 extends over 14 amino acids. CDR1 SGHDT and CDR2 YYEEEE come from the germline V gene. V gave up 3 bases and J gave up 5 bases; unmatched junction bases: 6. DNA for the CDR3: TGTGCCAGCAGCTCGACAGGGATTGGAGATACGCAGTATTTT. Protein product: CASSSTGIGDTQYF. The complete variable domain, with remaining parts taken from reference TRBV5-6 and TRBJ2-3, reads DAGVTQSPTHLIKTRGQQVTLRCSPKSGHDTVSWYQQALGQGPQFIFQYYEEEERQRGNFPDRFSGHQFPNYSSELNVNALLLGDSALYLCASSSTGIGDTQYFGPGTRLTVL.

This clonotype appeared a few times. This chain uses TRBV7-2 with TRBJ2-7, with 8 bases that match TRBD1. Germline V gives CDR1 SGHTA, CDR2 FQGNSA. V lost 4 bases to trimming and J lost 6 bases; unmatched junction nucleotides: 8. CDR3 length equals 14 residues. CDR3 coding DNA: TGTGCCAGCAGCTCTCGTCCAGGGGGCCTCGAGCAGTACTTC. Translated: CASSSRPGGLEQYF.

V gene TRBV7-2 combines with J gene TRBJ2-5; either TRBD1 or TRBD2 may fit D (6 bases each). The V end lost 1 base, the J end lost 2 bases, and 8 bases lay between the germline ends. The CDR3 is made up of 14 amino acids. CDR1 SGHTA and CDR2 FQGNSA come from the germline V gene. CDR3 in DNA: TGTGCCAGCAGCTTAGAAGGGGGGCAAGAGACCCAGTACTTC. Translated: CASSLEGGQETQYF.

This clonotype occurred a few times. The J gene is TRBJ1-5, the V gene TRBV13, with 8 bases fitting TRBD1. With V trimmed by 5 bases and J by 0 bases, 6 bases remained unmatched. Germline V gene sequence: CDR1 PRHDT, CDR2 FYEKMQ (reference sequence). CDR3 length: 16 amino acids. The CDR3 region is CASSVSRGLSNQPQHF. The DNA of the CDR3 is TGTGCCAGCAGCGTCTCCAGGGGGCTTAGCAATCAGCCCCAGCATTTT.

This clonotype was picked up a small number of times. V is TRBV14 and J is TRBJ2-3; unclear D gene. Trimming removed 2 bases from V and 3 bases from J, with 9 bases in between. Germline-derived CDR1 and CDR2 are SGHDN and FVKESK. The CDR3 spans 14 residues. Here the CDR3 reads CASSQMSGTDTQYF. DNA of the CDR3: TGTGCCAGCAGCCAAATGTCAGGTACAGATACGCAGTATTTT.

The sample holds a few counts of this clonotype. The genes are TRBV12-3 or TRBV12-4 and TRBJ2-7, with a tentative D call TRBD1 (6 bases). This CDR3 is 15 amino acids long. Trimming removed 6 bases at V and 2 bases at J, with 17 bases between. The CDR3 bases are TGTGCCAGCAGCCCCGCGGGCAGGGGTGCCTACGAGCAGTACTTC. Translation gives CASSPAGRGAYEQYF.

In this sample, this clonotype turned up a few times. This sequence joins TRBV6-1 and TRBJ2-7; D remains unclear. Deletions cut 1 base from V and 7 bases from J, with 14 bases between. The CDR3 is made up of 14 amino acids. Looked up from germline, CDR1 is MNHNS and CDR2 is SASEGT. The CDR3 bases are TGTGCCAGCAGTGAAGATTTTCTCCTCCGGGAGCAGTACTTC. It encodes CASSEDFLLREQYF.

CDR3 sequence: CASRTSTDGNTEAFF. DNA for the CDR3: TGTGCCAGCAGGACATCGACAGACGGGAACACTGAAGCTTTCTTT. The chain has TRBV28 and TRBJ1-1; D is perhaps TRBD1 (5 bases). The CDR3 is made up of 15 amino acids. V lost 6 bases and J 1 base, leaving 15 bases between the germline ends. The germline V gene encodes CDR1 MDHEN and CDR2 SYDVKM.

In its sample, this clonotype was seen many times. The chain uses TRBV29-1 and TRBJ2-3; D unresolved. V shed 6 bases and J shed 0 bases, with 4 bases lying between them. Per germline, CDR1 SQVTM and CDR2 ANQGSEA. The CDR3 extends over 11 amino acids. Here the CDR3 reads CSVLSTDTQYF. In DNA form, the CDR3 reads TGCAGCGTGCTGAGCACAGATACGCAGTATTTT.

The table lists this clonotype with many counts. The chain combines TRBV29-1 with TRBJ2-7; D not resolved. The CDR3 spans 12 residues. V was trimmed by 0 bases and J by 5 bases, leaving 8 bases between them. Germline V gene sequence: CDR1 SQVTM, CDR2 ANQGSEA. The CDR3 is CSVEERVDEQYF. The CDR3 region has the DNA TGCAGCGTTGAAGAGCGAGTGGACGAGCAGTACTTC.